This T cell receptor beta chain was found in a study of OX40 agonist ivuxolimab in advanced cancers. Study summary: Participants, around 80% male, averaged roughly 55 years of age, ranging from about 23 to 90.

The study's findings and limits: Compared with others, partial responders at 0.1-3.0 mg/kg displayed clonal expansion among the lowest. Several nonresponders also turned out to have low normalized T-cell clonal expansion.

Regarding this clone: Its specificity is unknown.

The method was immunoSEQ multiplex PCR; TCRdb's version includes in-frame clones alone and lacks a portion of them. This sample carries approximately 80,000 clones, about 90% of them seen once, and the ten largest clones take under 0.35%. CDR1 SGHTA and CDR2 FQGNSA come from the germline V gene. The CDR3 loop spans 14 amino acids. V was cut by 3 bases and J by 2 bases, with 9 bases left in between. This receptor was obtained from an adult with an advanced solid tumor such as melanoma, head and neck, liver or kidney cancer. The chain is built from TRBV7-2 and TRBJ2-3; D gene unclear. Sequencing was performed on CD4+ or CD8+ T cells sorted from blood, taken in a trial of the OX40 agonist ivuxolimab. This CDR3 reads CASSFYASTDTQYF. The CDR3 DNA reads as TGTGCCAGCAGCTTCTACGCCTCCACAGATACGCAGTATTTT.